Below, one T cell receptor (beta chain) is given with its context. The antigen remains unidentified. It was CD45RO-negative cells, positively selected for CCR7, that made up naive CD8 cells, with terminally differentiated effector memory CD45RA+ cells excluded. Sequencing used immunoSEQ multiplex PCR; TCRdb keeps in-frame clones, though not all of them. Of about 2 million clones in the sample, around 96% are singletons; the top ten hold 0.85% to 1.2%. This specimen belongs to a study of shared clonotypes between healthy human individuals. The study's findings and limits: Memory subsets generally showed lower estimated richness than naive subsets. About 5% of naive CD4 clonotypes were shared across a few donors.

Between the trimmed V and J ends, which lost 3 bases and 6 bases, there was a span of 16 bases. The CDR3 extends over 15 amino acids. Germline V gene sequence: CDR1 MGHRA, CDR2 YSYEKL. The sequencing input was naive CD8+ T cells sorted from blood. The clonotype originates from a man younger than 30 in good health. The chain carries TRBV4-1 and TRBJ2-3; D perhaps matches TRBD2 (5 bases). The CDR3 protein is CASSHLIIATDTQYF. In nucleotides, the CDR3 is TGCGCCAGCAGCCACCTCATTATAGCGACTGATACGCAGTATTTT.